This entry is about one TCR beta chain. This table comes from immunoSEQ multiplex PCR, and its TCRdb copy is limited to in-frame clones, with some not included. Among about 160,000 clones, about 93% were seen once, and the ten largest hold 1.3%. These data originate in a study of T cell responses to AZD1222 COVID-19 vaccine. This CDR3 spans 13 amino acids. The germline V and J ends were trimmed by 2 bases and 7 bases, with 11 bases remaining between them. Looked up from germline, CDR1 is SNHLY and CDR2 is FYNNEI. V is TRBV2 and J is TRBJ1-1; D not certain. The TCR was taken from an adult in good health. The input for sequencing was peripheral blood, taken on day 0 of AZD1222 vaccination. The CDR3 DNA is TGTGCCAGCAGTGAACCCGGAGGGCTTGAAGCTTTCTTT. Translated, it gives CASSEPGGLEAFF.